A selection of T cell receptor beta chains follows, all from one sample in a study of cytomegalovirus exposure and HLA in healthy donors. Sequenced by immunoSEQ multiplex PCR; TCRdb stores in-frame clones only, minus some. The sample holds around 100,000 clones, 70% to 80% seen once. Material for sequencing was PBMCs. All receptors come from a woman between 40 and 55 years old in good health and CMV-seronegative. The conserved cysteine and the conserved F or W are not part of the CDR3 here. Each record gives: J gene, V gene, CDR3 length, CDR3 protein.

J gene: TRBJ2-5
V gene: TRBV6-5
CDR3 length: 14
CDR3 protein: ASSSPGLLGRETQY

J gene: TRBJ2-2
V gene: TRBV5-1
CDR3 length: 13
CDR3 protein: ASSLALVETGELF

J gene: TRBJ2-7
V gene: TRBV5-4
CDR3 length: 13
CDR3 protein: ASSLGQGGLYEQY

J gene: TRBJ2-1
V gene: TRBV19
CDR3 length: 13
CDR3 protein: ASSYRDRTYNEQF

J gene: TRBJ1-1
V gene: TRBV5-4
CDR3 length: 16
CDR3 protein: ASSLGGGTPLLGTEAF

J gene: TRBJ2-7
V gene: TRBV15
CDR3 length: 10
CDR3 protein: ATSGGQGSAG

J gene: TRBJ1-2
V gene: TRBV7-2
CDR3 length: 11
CDR3 protein: ASSLGAGYGYT

J gene: TRBJ2-7
V gene: TRBV19
CDR3 length: 14
CDR3 protein: ASSIQGTSAAYEQY

J gene: TRBJ2-5
V gene: TRBV19
CDR3 length: 13
CDR3 protein: ASSIDRGRGETQY

J gene: TRBJ1-2
V gene: TRBV28
CDR3 length: 14
CDR3 protein: ASRFDRGRGDYGYT

J gene: TRBJ2-3
V gene: TRBV5-4
CDR3 length: 14
CDR3 protein: ASSLALARGTDTQY

J gene: NA
V gene: TRBV19
CDR3 length: 11
CDR3 protein: ASSTGRNYEQY

J gene: TRBJ1-1
V gene: TRBV28
CDR3 length: 12
CDR3 protein: ATTGGRSNTEAF

J gene: TRBJ1-1
V gene: TRBV6-6
CDR3 length: 12
CDR3 protein: ASSTTGPVAEAF

J gene: TRBJ1-1
V gene: TRBV29-1
CDR3 length: 9
CDR3 protein: SAQDRLEAF

J gene: TRBJ2-1
V gene: TRBV19
CDR3 length: 9
CDR3 protein: ASRKSGVEF

J gene: TRBJ1-6
V gene: TRBV5-6
CDR3 length: 13
CDR3 protein: ASSLRDRVNSPLH

J gene: TRBJ1-1
V gene: TRBV7-9
CDR3 length: 15
CDR3 protein: SSSLTDRDRWDTEAF

J gene: TRBJ2-2
V gene: TRBV28
CDR3 length: 16
CDR3 protein: ASSFGLGGRARTGELF

J gene: TRBJ2-5
V gene: TRBV7-2
CDR3 length: 13
CDR3 protein: ASSLGGSFQETQY

J gene: TRBJ2-5
V gene: TRBV28
CDR3 length: 11
CDR3 protein: ASSFGQQETQY

J gene: TRBJ1-1
V gene: TRBV28
CDR3 length: 15
CDR3 protein: ASSFFGQGIIDTEAF

J gene: TRBJ2-7
V gene: TRBV9
CDR3 length: 12
CDR3 protein: ASSDPGAGGEQY

J gene: TRBJ1-2
V gene: TRBV5-5
CDR3 length: 11
CDR3 protein: ASSLDTNYGYT

J gene: TRBJ2-7
V gene: TRBV6-6
CDR3 length: 9
CDR3 protein: ASSYRDEQY

J gene: TRBJ2-1
V gene: TRBV2
CDR3 length: 14
CDR3 protein: ASSPRVAGALREQF

J gene: TRBJ2-1
V gene: TRBV2
CDR3 length: 11
CDR3 protein: ASSEDRQLPQF

J gene: TRBJ1-1
V gene: TRBV7-9
CDR3 length: 14
CDR3 protein: ASSPDPKRGNTEAF

J gene: TRBJ1-6
V gene: TRBV5-8
CDR3 length: 12
CDR3 protein: ASSPEVGNSPLH

J gene: TRBJ1-2
V gene: TRBV28
CDR3 length: 11
CDR3 protein: ASRDRVSDGYT

J gene: TRBJ2-6
V gene: TRBV28
CDR3 length: 13
CDR3 protein: ASSLWGAGANVLT

J gene: TRBJ2-7
V gene: TRBV23-1
CDR3 length: 14
CDR3 protein: ASSRAESRGPHKQY

J gene: TRBJ1-2
V gene: TRBV10-3
CDR3 length: 11
CDR3 protein: AIRGQGNYGYT

J gene: TRBJ2-5
V gene: TRBV6-5
CDR3 length: 12
CDR3 protein: ASSYLRGFETQY

J gene: TRBJ2-2
V gene: TRBV27
CDR3 length: 11
CDR3 protein: ASSLLSAGELF

J gene: TRBJ2-3
V gene: TRBV7-9
CDR3 length: 12
CDR3 protein: ASSFIQGVDTQY

J gene: TRBJ2-3
V gene: TRBV19
CDR3 length: 13
CDR3 protein: ASSLRGPSTDTQY

J gene: TRBJ2-7
V gene: TRBV9
CDR3 length: 12
CDR3 protein: ASSVNEGPYEQY

J gene: TRBJ2-1
V gene: TRBV5-4
CDR3 length: 14
CDR3 protein: ASSSRTGGRLNEQF

J gene: TRBJ2-1
V gene: TRBV4-1
CDR3 length: 13
CDR3 protein: ASSQGSGGIREQF

J gene: TRBJ2-5
V gene: TRBV5-4
CDR3 length: 14
CDR3 protein: ASSSTLTLGEETQY

J gene: TRBJ2-2
V gene: TRBV28
CDR3 length: 12
CDR3 protein: ASKTSSNTGELF

J gene: TRBJ2-1
V gene: TRBV27
CDR3 length: 13
CDR3 protein: ASTAVGLMGAGQF

J gene: TRBJ1-4
V gene: TRBV18
CDR3 length: 17
CDR3 protein: ASSERDSAFLIGNEKLF

J gene: TRBJ2-7
V gene: TRBV18
CDR3 length: 13
CDR3 protein: ASSPPTGRAYEQY

J gene: TRBJ1-6
V gene: TRBV4-3
CDR3 length: 14
CDR3 protein: ASSQERGGKGSPLH

J gene: TRBJ2-3
V gene: TRBV30
CDR3 length: 13
CDR3 protein: AWSVLAGEADTQY

J gene: TRBJ2-7
V gene: TRBV15
CDR3 length: 13
CDR3 protein: ATRQTGGNGYEQY

J gene: TRBJ2-5
V gene: TRBV7-9
CDR3 length: 11
CDR3 protein: ASSLRGPETQY

J gene: TRBJ1-5
V gene: TRBV19
CDR3 length: 14
CDR3 protein: ASTLEWGRGNQPQH

J gene: TRBJ2-7
V gene: TRBV7-6
CDR3 length: 10
CDR3 protein: ASSLLGGEQY